This TCR beta chain was recovered during a study of T-cell memory formation after mild COVID-19. Study-wide points: Contracting CD4+ clones lay largely in CM and EM, with CD8+ ones residing in EMRA. Memory sampled before infection contained some responding clones, suggesting cross-reactive memory joined. Proof of SARS-CoV-2 specificity was absent for the second-wave clones that crested on day 37.

CDR1 and CDR2 (germline): MGHRA, YSYEKL. V was clipped by 4 bases and J by 3 bases, with 18 bases between them. The CDR3 is 16 amino acids. TCRdb ran MiXCR on the 5' RACE reads and lists one entry per CDR3 protein. The table records a few hundred thousand distinct CDR3 sequences, around 15% of them present only once. This clonotype appeared a few times. Its antigen remains unknown. The sequence came from a man aged 18 to 30 who had mild COVID-19 (a few samples of this study predate the infection). Cell type and time point are not known. Sequencing was done on a sample of PBMCs or a T cell subset sorted from them (not recorded which). The chain links TRBV4-1 to TRBJ1-1; no reliable D call. CDR3 DNA sequence: TGCGCCAGCAGCCCGTCATGGCGTATAGCCGACACTGAAGCTTTCTTT. It specifies CASSPSWRIADTEAFF.